This T cell receptor (beta chain) was recorded in a study of blood T cells in healthy people across ages. In the study overall: Per two T cells, about one barcoded beta molecule was captured through template switching.

The study isolated at least 6 million PBMCs from each sample. Study-wide results and caveats: Expanded clonotype changes were possibly confounded by unknown donor CMV status.

The second PCR ran about 6 to 12 cycles with a sample-barcoded 5' primer and J-beta primers. TCRdb called the 5' RACE reads again in MiXCR, with one record for every CDR3 protein. The top ten hold under 20% of the sample, which has just over 1 million distinct CDR3 sequences, 40% to 45% seen once. The ends lost 2 bases at V and 11 bases at J; junction bases unmatched: 13. This CDR3 is built from 16 residues. Germline values: CDR1 MGHRA, CDR2 YSYEKL. Details on this clonotype: Its antigen is unknown.

This rearrangement joins TRBV4-1 to TRBJ2-5; 11 bases are shared with TRBD2. Sequencing used blood. The origin of this receptor is a woman aged 60 to 75 in good health. The CDR3 DNA reads TGCGCCAGCAGCCAATCCGGACTAGCGGGTAATTCTGAGCAGTACTTC. Translation gives CASSQSGLAGNSEQYF.